This TCR beta chain was sequenced for a study of shared clonotypes between healthy human individuals. Findings and limits, study-wide: Blood was the only sampled material, and tissue repertoires likely differ. Estimated richness values were generally larger in naive subsets than in memory subsets.

The V gene's germline CDR1 is SEHNR and CDR2 FQNEAQ (reference sequence). V lost 5 bases and J 7 bases, leaving 22 bases between the germline ends. The CDR3 runs to 16 residues. Comments on this clone: Its antigen is not identified.

CD45RO-negative, CCR7-selected cells formed the naive CD8 fraction, which excluded terminally differentiated effector memory CD45RA+ cells. This table comes from immunoSEQ multiplex PCR, and its TCRdb copy is limited to in-frame clones, with some not included. The sample includes about 2 million clones, just under 95% of them seen just once. The genes are TRBV7-9 and TRBJ2-3; D is possibly TRBD1 or TRBD2 (5 bases each). This TCR came from a man aged 18 to 30 in good health. The specimen was naive CD8+ T cells sorted from blood. CDR3 region: CASSPRDGPSVHTQYF. CDR3 coding DNA: TGTGCCAGCAGCCCCCGGGACGGACCGTCCGTGCATACGCAGTATTTT.